This T cell receptor beta chain stems from a study of blood T cell repertoires in COVID-19. Study as a whole: Both acute and convalescent COVID-19 samples were obtained from the United States, Italy and Spain.

This table comes from immunoSEQ multiplex PCR, and its TCRdb copy is limited to in-frame clones, with some not included. The top ten clones hold about 4.5% of a sample with approximately 100,000 clones, about 85% of them seen once. The CDR3 spans 14 residues. Germline V gene lookup returns CDR1 MNHEY and CDR2 SMNVEV (reference sequence). Trimming cost V 6 bases and J 6 bases; bases outside gene matches: 8. This chain uses TRBV27 with TRBJ2-4; 7 nucleotides match TRBD1. The sample taken for sequencing was peripheral blood. The TCR was taken from a man in his 70s with acute or convalescent COVID-19. CDR3 nucleotides: TGTGCCAGCAGGAGGACAGGAGTGACAAACATTCAGTACTTC. It yields the protein CASRRTGVTNIQYF.